These T cell receptor beta chains were read from a single sample in a study of cytomegalovirus exposure and HLA in healthy donors. Assay used: immunoSEQ multiplex PCR; TCRdb lists only in-frame clones, some missing. The table includes 160,000 or so clones, around four fifths detected once. The sequencing input was PBMCs. Receptors originate from a man aged 25-45 years in good health and CMV-seronegative. Each CDR3 is given with its conserved first and last residue. D genes are given only for firm matches. Clone size is not always given. Where it is, it says once, few, many or a class for expanded clones.

cdr3_nt cdr3_aa j_call d_call v_call clone_size
TGTGCCTGGAGTCAAGGCCGCCCGGGACAGGGGGGAGAGACCCAGTACTTC CAWSQGRPGQGGETQYF TRBJ2-5 TRBD1 TRBV30 NA
TGTGCCAGCAGCTTAGATCCAGTGAACACTGAAGCTTTCTTT CASSLDPVNTEAFF TRBJ1-1 NA TRBV5-4 NA
TGTGCCAGCACCGGGACTAGCGGAGCCGGGAAGAGCGAGCAGTACTTC CASTGTSGAGKSEQYF TRBJ2-7 TRBD2 TRBV7-2 few
TGCGCCAGCAGCTTGGCCCTAGCGGGAGTGAATGAGCAGTTCTTC CASSLALAGVNEQFF TRBJ2-1 TRBD2 TRBV5-1 NA
TGTGCCAGCAGCTTAGGAGGAACCACCTACGAGCAGTACTTC CASSLGGTTYEQYF TRBJ2-7 NA TRBV7-6 NA
TGTGCCAGAAACCGGGACAGGGGGCGCGGCGAGCAGTACTTC CARNRDRGRGEQYF TRBJ2-7 TRBD1 TRBV6-1 NA
TGCGCCAGCAGCCAAGATTGGCGGGGGGTTGACTATGGCTACACCTTC CASSQDWRGVDYGYTF TRBJ1-2 NA TRBV4-3 few
TGTGCCATCAGTGAGTCGAGGGAAGAGACCCAGTACTTC CAISESREETQYF TRBJ2-5 NA TRBV10-3 NA
TGTGCCAGCAGTTTGGGGGGGGCGGGCACTGAAGCTTTCTTT CASSLGGAGTEAFF TRBJ1-1 NA TRBV28 NA
TGCGCCAGCAGCCCAGGGCGGGACAGGAATGGCTACACCTTC CASSPGRDRNGYTF TRBJ1-2 TRBD1 TRBV4-3 once
TGCGCCAGCAGCCAAGATAGCGCTGACAGGGGGTCCACCGGGGAGCTGTTTTTT CASSQDSADRGSTGELFF TRBJ2-2 TRBD1 TRBV4-3 few
TGTGCCAGTAGTATAGTAGGGGGAACCTACGAGCAGTACTTC CASSIVGGTYEQYF TRBJ2-7 NA TRBV19 NA
TGTGCCAGCAGCAAGGGGACCGGGGAGCTGTTTTTT CASSKGTGELFF TRBJ2-2 NA TRBV9 few
TGTGCCATCAGAGAGGGGAGTACAGATACGCAGTATTTT CAIREGSTDTQYF TRBJ2-3 NA TRBV10-3 NA
TGTGCCAGCAGCTTAGGCCTCCGACTCCCCTACGAGCAGTACTTC CASSLGLRLPYEQYF TRBJ2-7 NA TRBV13 NA
TGTGCCAGCAGTTTTAGCAGCTACAATGAGCAGTTCTTC CASSFSSYNEQFF TRBJ2-1 NA TRBV27 NA
TGTGCCTGGAGGGGGCGGCTGTTGCAGGGGATGAACACTGAAGCTTTCTTT CAWRGRLLQGMNTEAFF TRBJ1-1 NA TRBV30 NA
TGTGCCAGCAGCGTAACTACAGATACGCAGTATTTT CASSVTTDTQYF TRBJ2-3 NA TRBV7-2 few
TGTGCCACGGAGTACGGCACCGGGGAGCTGTTTTTT CATEYGTGELFF TRBJ2-2 NA TRBV19 NA
TGTGCCAGCAGCCTCGGGACAGGGAAAAGCACCGGGGAGCTGTTTTTT CASSLGTGKSTGELFF TRBJ2-2 TRBD1 TRBV7-2 NA
TGTGCCAGCAGCGTAGGTCCAGGGCCACCCTCCTTGATCTACGAGCAGTACTTC CASSVGPGPPSLIYEQYF TRBJ2-7 NA TRBV9 NA
TGCGCCAGCAGCTTTGCTTTCGGGACTAGCGGGGGGGCCCTCGCCACCGGGGAGCTGTTTTTT CASSFAFGTSGGALATGELFF TRBJ2-2 TRBD2 TRBV4-3 NA
TGTGCCAGCAGCTTCTACTACCGTGGGGACAGGGGAAACACCATATATTTT CASSFYYRGDRGNTIYF TRBJ1-3 TRBD1 TRBV5-4 NA
TGTGCCAGCAGCCCTGGGACTAGCGAGGCCGGGGAGCTGTTTTTT CASSPGTSEAGELFF TRBJ2-2 TRBD2 TRBV7-9 once
TGCGCCAGCAGCCAAGAGAGGATGAACACTGAAGCTTTCTTT CASSQERMNTEAFF TRBJ1-1 NA TRBV4-1 NA
TGTGCCACGTTAGCGGGAGGGCGGACAGATACGCAGTATTTT CATLAGGRTDTQYF TRBJ2-3 TRBD2 TRBV28 NA
TGTGCCAGCAGAGCTCAGGGCGGGGGGTTGACACCCCTCCACTTT CASRAQGGGLTPLHF TRBJ1-6 NA TRBV6-5 few
TGCGCCAGCAGCCCGGACAGCTCCTACGAGCAGTACTTC CASSPDSSYEQYF TRBJ2-7 NA TRBV5-1 NA
TGTGCCATCAGTGGACAGGAAGGTCCTGGAAACACCATATATTTT CAISGQEGPGNTIYF TRBJ1-3 NA TRBV10-3 NA
TGTGCCAGCAGCATTCGGGACAGGGGTCTTATTCTTAGCACAGATACGCAGTATTTT CASSIRDRGLILSTDTQYF TRBJ2-3 NA TRBV21-1 NA
TGTGCCAGCAGTTTACAGGGGTGGACCTACGAGCAGTACTTC CASSLQGWTYEQYF TRBJ2-7 NA TRBV28 NA
TGTGCCAGCAGCGGAGGACAGGGGAGGGAGACCCAGTACTTC CASSGGQGRETQYF TRBJ2-5 TRBD1 TRBV13 NA
TGTGCCAGCAGCCACGGGACTAGCGGGAGCTCCTACAATGAGCAGTTCTTC CASSHGTSGSSYNEQFF TRBJ2-1 TRBD2 TRBV5-8 NA
TGCGCCAGCAGCCAATTCAGGGGGGCCTACGAGCAGTACTTC CASSQFRGAYEQYF TRBJ2-7 NA TRBV4-1 NA
TGTGCCAGCAGTATCCAGGGGGCGCGGGAGACCCAGTACTTC CASSIQGARETQYF TRBJ2-5 TRBD1 TRBV6-5 NA
TGCGCCAGCAGTGGGACGGACAGTCTCTCTGGGGCCAACGTCCTGACTTTC CASSGTDSLSGANVLTF TRBJ2-6 NA TRBV10-2 NA
TGCGCCAGCAGTTCGGACAGGGGGCGGTGGGAGACCCAGTACTTC CASSSDRGRWETQYF TRBJ2-5 TRBD1 TRBV5-1 NA
TGTGCCAGCAGTGAGCAGTTAGGGGCGGGGCCAAACAATGAGCAGTTCTTC CASSEQLGAGPNNEQFF TRBJ2-1 NA TRBV6-1 NA
TGTGCCAGCAGCCGTGGGACAGGGTTTACCGGGGAGCTGTTTTTT CASSRGTGFTGELFF TRBJ2-2 TRBD1 TRBV6-5 NA
TGCGCCAGCAGCCGACGTTCCTACGGGGCAACTAATGAAAAACTGTTTTTT CASSRRSYGATNEKLFF TRBJ1-4 NA TRBV4-3 NA
TGCGCCAGCAGGGCCGGGACAGCGAACACCGGGGAGCTGTTTTTT CASRAGTANTGELFF TRBJ2-2 TRBD1 TRBV4-3 NA
TGTGCCAGCAGTCGGGACAGGGGGAGCTCTGGGGCCAACGTCCTGACTTTC CASSRDRGSSGANVLTF TRBJ2-6 TRBD1 TRBV2 NA